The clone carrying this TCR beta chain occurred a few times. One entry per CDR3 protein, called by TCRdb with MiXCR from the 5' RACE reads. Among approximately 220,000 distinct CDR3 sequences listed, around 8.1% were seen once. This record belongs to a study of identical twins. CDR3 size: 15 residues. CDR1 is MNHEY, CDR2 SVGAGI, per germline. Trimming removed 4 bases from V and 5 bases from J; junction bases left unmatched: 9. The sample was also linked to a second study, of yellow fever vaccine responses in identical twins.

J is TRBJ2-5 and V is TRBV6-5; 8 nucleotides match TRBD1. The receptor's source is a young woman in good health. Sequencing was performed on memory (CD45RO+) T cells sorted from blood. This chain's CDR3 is CASSFPTGGGETQYF. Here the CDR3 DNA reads TGTGCCAGCAGTTTCCCTACAGGGGGTGGGGAGACCCAGTACTTC.